This T cell receptor (beta chain) was sequenced in a study of CD8+CD57+ T cells in acquired aplastic anemia. Study-wide background: Quantities of DNA derived from sorted CD4+ and CD8+ cells averaged roughly 3.4 ug.

Genomic DNA templated the TCR beta VDJ and CDR3 profiling. TCRdb redid the calling of the reads with MiXCR, one entry per CDR3 protein. The repertoire consists of fewer than 250,000 distinct CDR3 sequences, with roughly half occurring once and the leading ten covering roughly 15%. Overall study results and limits: Both patients and controls carried the same twenty-nine CD8+ CDR3 sequences.

Comments on this clonotype: What it binds is unknown.

This CDR3 is 15 amino acids long. V shed 5 bases and J shed 0 bases, with 14 bases lying between them. Germline loops: CDR1 LNHDA, CDR2 SQIVND (reference sequence). V and J are TRBV19 and TRBJ2-7; D possibly corresponds to TRBD2 (6 bases). Sequenced input: sorted CD4+, CD8+, or CD8+CD57+ T cells (not recorded which) from PBMCs. The source is a human donor in good health, serving as a control. In DNA form, the CDR3 reads TGTGCCAGTAGTTCGCGTGTCGGGGGCTCCTACGAGCAGTACTTC. Its translation: CASSSRVGGSYEQYF.